Listed here are 21 T cell receptor beta chains from one sample, sequenced in a study of T cells in Graves' hyperthyroidism and ophthalmopathy. Regions amplified from RNA transcripts were the TCR beta CDR3 regions. HTBI primers were used for first-round RT-PCR of the TCR CDR3. TCRdb re-called the multiplex PCR reads through MiXCR, storing one row per CDR3 protein. The sample lists 540,000 or so distinct CDR3 sequences, about a sixth seen once, with less than 9.5% in the top ten. Material for sequencing was blood. These receptors all come from a woman in her 30s with Graves' hyperthyroidism.

In its sample, this clonotype was seen many times. For the CDR3, the DNA is TGTGCCAGCAGCTGGGGACAGGGGTTGACCGGGGAGCTGTTTTTT. Protein sequence: CASSWGQGLTGELFF. The genes are TRBV11-2 and TRBJ2-2; 10 nucleotides agree with TRBD1. Trimming cost V 4 bases and J 5 bases; bases outside gene matches: 4. In germline, CDR1 is SGHAT, CDR2 FQNNGV. The CDR3 length is 15 residues.

This clonotype appeared many times. The gene calls are TRBV20-1 and TRBJ2-7; 11 bases agree with TRBD2. Losses at the gene ends were 3 bases for V and 3 bases for J; bases not matched to a gene: 4. The CDR3 loop spans 14 amino acids. Germline-derived CDR1 and CDR2 are DFQATT and SNEGSKA (reference sequence). This chain's CDR3 is CSASGLAGGYEQYF. The CDR3 bases are TGCAGTGCTAGTGGGCTAGCGGGAGGCTACGAGCAGTACTTC.

J is TRBJ1-1 and V is TRBV19; D perhaps matches TRBD1 (6 bases). Germline lookup yields CDR1 LNHDA and CDR2 SQIVND (reference sequence). The V and J ends lost 3 bases and 6 bases respectively, with 20 bases between them. The CDR3 length is 16 residues. Here the CDR3 reads CASSMTGTITRAEAFF. In DNA form, the CDR3 reads TGTGCCAGTAGTATGACCGGGACAATAACTCGGGCTGAAGCTTTCTTT. Full variable domain (remainder filled in from reference TRBV19 and TRBJ1-1): DGGITQSPKYLFRKEGQNVTLSCEQNLNHDAMYWYRQDPGQGLRLIYYSQIVNDFQKGDIAEGYSVSREKKESFPLTVTSAQKNPTAFYLCASSMTGTITRAEAFFGQGTRLTVV.

This clonotype has ten or more counts. The chain joins TRBV12-3 or TRBV12-4 to TRBJ2-7; 8 bases map to TRBD1. The ends lost 4 bases at V and 3 bases at J; junction bases unmatched: 5. The CDR3 contains 14 residues. The CDR3 region is CASSYGTGDYEQYF. The CDR3 DNA follows: TGTGCCAGCAGTTACGGGACAGGTGACTACGAGCAGTACTTC.

This clonotype was detected ten times or more. V is TRBV12-3 or TRBV12-4 and J is TRBJ1-4, with D unclear. The CDR3 spans 13 residues. V lost 3 bases and J 0 bases, leaving 2 bases between the germline ends. The CDR3 sequence: CASSFTTNEKLFF. CDR3 in DNA: TGTGCCAGCAGTTTTACAACTAATGAAAAACTGTTTTTT.

This clonotype was seen many times. The genes are TRBV6-4 and TRBJ2-2; D may be TRBD2 (5 bases). Per germline, CDR1 MRHNA and CDR2 SNTAGT. Trimming left V 3 bases short and J 1 base short, with 9 bases between. The CDR3 runs to 15 residues. The CDR3 nucleotides read TGTGCCAGCAGTGAGAAGGCGGGGAACACCGGGGAGCTGTTTTTT. Its protein is CASSEKAGNTGELFF.

This chain connects TRBV6-1 to TRBJ1-2; D may be TRBD1 (5 bases). CDR3 length: 15 amino acids. Germline V lookup: CDR1 MNHNS, CDR2 SASEGT. V gave up 7 bases and J gave up 4 bases, with 19 bases separating them. CDR3 in amino acids: CASTPSPAGGYGYTF. CDR3 sequence (DNA): TGTGCCAGCACCCCGAGCCCTGCGGGGGGCTATGGCTACACCTTC.

There are many counts of this clonotype. CDR3 bases: TGTGCCAGCCGACTAGCGGGAGCGGAAGATACGCAGTATTTT. Translated: CASRLAGAEDTQYF. V and J are TRBV10-3 and TRBJ2-3; 12 bases fit TRBD2. CDR3 length equals 14 residues. The ends lost 10 bases at V and 5 bases at J; junction bases unmatched: 7. In germline, CDR1 is ENHRY, CDR2 SYGVKD.

This clonotype was observed at least ten times. V gene TRBV7-3 combines with J gene TRBJ2-3; D not certain. This CDR3 has 14 amino acids. Germline CDR1 SGHTA, CDR2 FQGTGA. The V end was cut by 4 bases, the J end by 1 base, with 9 bases between. CDR3 protein: CASSSHLGTDTQYF. DNA for the CDR3: TGTGCCAGCAGCTCACACTTAGGCACAGATACGCAGTATTTT.

This clonotype was detected a few times. The chain is built from TRBV29-1 and TRBJ1-2, with D unresolved. Between the trimmed V and J ends, which lost 4 bases and 4 bases, there was a span of 10 bases. The CDR3 has 12 residues. CDR1 is SQVTM and CDR2 is ANQGSEA in the germline V gene. CDR3 in amino acids: CSVGEVAYGYTF. The CDR3 nucleotides are TGCAGCGTTGGGGAGGTTGCCTATGGCTACACCTTC.

This clonotype was seen only a few times. V usage is TRBV20-1 and J usage is TRBJ2-2; D perhaps matches TRBD2 (5 bases). Looked up from germline, CDR1 is DFQATT and CDR2 is SNEGSKA (reference sequence). The V end lost 6 bases, the J end lost 4 bases, and 15 bases lay between the germline ends. This CDR3 is built from 14 residues. The CDR3 region has the DNA TGCAGTGCCCGGGGTTCGTCGGGCACCGGGGAGCTGTTTTTT. Protein product: CSARGSSGTGELFF.

Only a few counts were recorded for this clonotype. The chain recombines TRBV20-1 with TRBJ2-7; the D gene is possibly TRBD1 (5 bases). The CDR3 spans 15 residues. The germline gives CDR1 DFQATT, CDR2 SNEGSKA (reference sequence). V was clipped by 0 bases and J by 3 bases, with 15 bases between them. The CDR3 sequence is CSARDPLGHDYEQYF. The DNA of the CDR3 is TGCAGTGCTAGAGACCCATTAGGACATGACTACGAGCAGTACTTC.

CDR3 sequence: CASSEALPGLAGGTDEQFF. The CDR3 DNA reads TGTGCCAGCAGTGAAGCGCTTCCCGGGCTAGCGGGAGGAACGGACGAGCAGTTCTTC. The rearrangement links TRBV6-1 to TRBJ2-1; TRBD2 agrees at 11 bases. From germline, CDR1 is MNHNS and CDR2 SASEGT. V trimming: 0 bases; J trimming: 10 bases; junction bases outside the gene matches: 17. The length of the CDR3 is 19 residues.

This clonotype was counted only a few times. This rearrangement joins TRBV4-3 to TRBJ2-7, with D unclear. Germline V gene lookup returns CDR1 LGHNA and CDR2 YSLEER. V lost 0 bases and J lost 3, with 9 bases in between. The CDR3 consists of 14 residues. The CDR3 bases are TGCGCCAGCAGCCAAGAAGCCCTAGTCTACGAGCAGTACTTC. Amino acids: CASSQEALVYEQYF.

In this sample, this clonotype turned up many times. V usage is TRBV5-1 and J usage is TRBJ1-1; no firm D call. Trimming removed 6 bases from V and 4 bases from J, with 13 bases in between. Germline CDR1 SGHRS, CDR2 YFSETQ. This CDR3 region has 13 residues. The DNA for the CDR3 is TGCGCCAGCATTTCTTTGGGCGGCACTGAAGCTTTCTTT. The encoded protein is CASISLGGTEAFF.

Details on this clonotype: This may be a read error: a much more frequent sequence differs by one nucleotide. The chain has TRBV28 and TRBJ2-5, with TRBD2 matching 10 bases. Germline V lookup: CDR1 MDHEN, CDR2 SYDVKM. There are 14 residues in the CDR3. CDR3 sequence: CASSDSGRLEAQYF. As DNA, the CDR3 is TGTGCCAGCAGTGATAGCGGGAGGTTAGAGGCCCAGTACTTC.

This clonotype was counted ten times or more. The V and J genes are TRBV2 and TRBJ2-1; unclear D gene. The CDR3 loop spans 15 amino acids. Germline V gene sequence: CDR1 SNHLY, CDR2 FYNNEI. V shed 5 bases and J shed 10 bases, with 21 bases lying between them. DNA for the CDR3: TGTGCCAGCAGTCTCCCGGACGCCTCGACCGGAGAGCAGTTCTTC. This sequence encodes CASSLPDASTGEQFF.

In this sample, this clonotype turned up many times. CDR3 in DNA: TGTGCCAGCAGCTTAAACTCCGGGACTATTATCGGGGAGCTGTTTTTT. Its translation is CASSLNSGTIIGELFF. The V gene is TRBV11-2, the J gene TRBJ2-2; 7 nucleotides match TRBD2. Trimming cost V 2 bases and J 7 bases; bases outside gene matches: 10. The CDR3 runs to 16 residues. Per the germline V gene, CDR1 is SGHAT and CDR2 is FQNNGV.

V is TRBV15 and J is TRBJ1-1; D is perhaps TRBD1 (6 bases). The CDR3 consists of 16 residues. Germline V gives CDR1 LNHNV, CDR2 YYDKDF (reference sequence). V lost 2 bases to trimming and J lost 5 bases, with 18 bases between them. The DNA for the CDR3 is TGTGCCACCAGCAGACTCCCTCCGGGACAACAGACTGAAGCTTTCTTT. It encodes CATSRLPPGQQTEAFF.

The gene calls are TRBV12-5 and TRBJ2-2; TRBD2 is a possible D gene (5 bases). Trimming left V 5 bases short and J 5 bases short, with 18 bases between. CDR1 is LGHNT and CDR2 is FRNRAP in the germline V gene. The CDR3 consists of 16 residues. The CDR3, as DNA: TGTGCTAGTGGTCCCGGACCAGGAGGCGGAACCGGGGAGCTGTTTTTT. Amino acid sequence: CASGPGPGGGTGELFF. Full variable domain (rest looked up from reference TRBV12-5 and TRBJ2-2): DARVTQTPRHKVTEMGQEVTMRCQPILGHNTVFWYRQTMMQGLELLAYFRNRAPLDDSGMPKDRFSAEMPDATLATLKIQPSEPRDSAVYFCASGPGPGGGTGELFFGEGSRLTVL.

The CDR3 loop reads CASSVNRDGGNTIYF. The CDR3 nucleotides are TGTGCCAGCAGCGTAAACAGGGACGGTGGAAACACCATATATTTT. The J gene is TRBJ1-3, the V gene TRBV9, with D maybe TRBD1 (6 bases). V was shortened by 1 base and J by 3 bases, with 11 bases between the two germline ends. Germline V gene data show CDR1 as SGDLS and CDR2 as YYNGEE. The CDR3 has 15 amino acids.